Listed below are T cell receptor beta chains from one sample, sequenced in a study of T cells of healthy individuals. TCRdb ran MiXCR on the 5' RACE reads and lists one entry per CDR3 protein. The data hold some 82,000 distinct CDR3 sequences, with more than 5% observed a single time. Receptor source: a female donor in good health. CDR3s include the opening cysteine and the closing phenylalanine or tryptophan. D genes are given only for firm matches. Size is omitted from some rows. Given values are once, few, many or a class for expanded clones.

CDR3nt | CDR3aa | abundance | j_gene | v_gene | d_gene
TGTGCCAGCAGCTTACTCGACGCTTTCACAGATACGCAGTATTTT | CASSLLDAFTDTQYF | many | TRBJ2-3 | TRBV7-9 | .
TGTGCCAGCAGGGCGACTAGCGGGAGAAGTTACGAGCAGTACTTC | CASRATSGRSYEQYF | few | TRBJ2-7 | TRBV6-5 | TRBD2
TGTGCCAGCAGCTTATTAGCCGTTAGGCTAGGCGGCTACACCTTC | CASSLLAVRLGGYTF | many | TRBJ1-2 | TRBV7-2 | .
TGTGCCAGCAGTTCCTTGGGGAGCGGCAATCAGCCCCAGCATTTT | CASSSLGSGNQPQHF | many | TRBJ1-5 | TRBV12-3/TRBV12-4 | .
TGTGCCAGCAGTTTATTGTATAGCACTGAAGCTTTCTTT | CASSLLYSTEAFF | . | TRBJ1-1 | TRBV28 | .
TGTGCCAGCAGACCAATCGGGGGGTTCCAAAGCGGGGAGCTGTTTTTT | CASRPIGGFQSGELFF | many | TRBJ2-2 | TRBV12-3/TRBV12-4 | TRBD2
TGTGCCAGCTCCTACCAGCAGGGGGCCGGAGATACGCAGTATTTT | CASSYQQGAGDTQYF | few | TRBJ2-3 | TRBV9 | TRBD1
TGTGCCAGCAGTCCGCAGAGGTTCGGGGAGCTGTTTTTT | CASSPQRFGELFF | many | TRBJ2-2 | TRBV28 | .
TGCGCCAGCAGCGAGGGAACCGACCGGTCAACTAATGAAAAACTGTTTTTT | CASSEGTDRSTNEKLFF | . | TRBJ1-4 | TRBV4-1 | .
TGCGCCAGCAGCCAAGGGTGGGGAACCCCGCAGGGCGAGCAGTTCTTC | CASSQGWGTPQGEQFF | many | TRBJ2-1 | TRBV4-1 | .
TGTGCCAGCGAGGTGAACCCAAGCACTGAAGCTTTCTTT | CASEVNPSTEAFF | many | TRBJ1-1 | TRBV28 | .
TGCAGTGCCCAACCGGGACTAGCGGGATTAGATACGCAGTATTTT | CSAQPGLAGLDTQYF | many | TRBJ2-3 | TRBV20-1 | TRBD2
TGTGCCAGCTCACCATCAGGGATGCGAAACACCATATATTTT | CASSPSGMRNTIYF | many | TRBJ1-3 | TRBV18 | .
TGCAGCGTTGAATTCCCGGGGAGGGTGGGAGAAAAACTGTTTTTT | CSVEFPGRVGEKLFF | many | TRBJ1-4 | TRBV29-1 | .
TGTGCCACCAGTCGTGCCGATGGAGAGACCCAGTACTTC | CATSRADGETQYF | few | TRBJ2-5 | TRBV24-1 | .
TGCAGCGTTGAGACAGGGTCCGGTGGAGACGAGCAGTACTTC | CSVETGSGGDEQYF | many | TRBJ2-7 | TRBV29-1 | TRBD1
TGTGCCACCACCGGACAGTACAATCAGCCCCAGCATTTT | CATTGQYNQPQHF | many | TRBJ1-5 | TRBV10-3 | .
TGTGCCAGCAGCTTGGTGTCTAGCGGGATACCCACCTACGAGCAGTACTTC | CASSLVSSGIPTYEQYF | many | TRBJ2-7 | TRBV5-8 | TRBD2
TGCGCCAGCAGCTTGTACCCAGGGGGCGCAAGCAATCAGCCCCAGCATTTT | CASSLYPGGASNQPQHF | few | TRBJ1-5 | TRBV5-1 | TRBD1
TGTGCCAGCAGCGTATCAGGGAGCGACTATGGCTACACCTTC | CASSVSGSDYGYTF | many | TRBJ1-2 | TRBV9 | .
TGTGCCAGCAGCTTAGCAGGAACCGAGCAGTACTTC | CASSLAGTEQYF | . | TRBJ2-7 | TRBV7-9 | .
TGTGCCATCAGTGAGGGACAGGGGTACACTGAAGCTTTCTTT | CAISEGQGYTEAFF | many | TRBJ1-1 | TRBV10-3 | TRBD1
TGTGCCAGCAGCTTAGATTACCGGACCAAGGCGGGGATGAACACTGAAGCTTTCTTT | CASSLDYRTKAGMNTEAFF | . | TRBJ1-1 | TRBV7-9 | .
TGTGCCACCAGTGTAACGGGGAATGAGCAGTTCTTC | CATSVTGNEQFF | many | TRBJ2-1 | TRBV24-1 | .
TGCAGCGTTGTTTACCACTCTGGAAACACCATATATTTT | CSVVYHSGNTIYF | . | TRBJ1-3 | TRBV29-1 | .
TGCAGTGCTAGTCGGAAGGGGCTCCCCACAGATACGCAGTATTTT | CSASRKGLPTDTQYF | many | TRBJ2-3 | TRBV20-1 | .
TGTGCCAGCTTTTTGCGGGAGGTTTACAATGAGCAGTTCTTC | CASFLREVYNEQFF | . | TRBJ2-1 | TRBV6-1 | TRBD2
TGTGCCAGCAGTCCACCGGGACTAGCAAGGAATGAGCAGTTCTTC | CASSPPGLARNEQFF | many | TRBJ2-1 | TRBV6-5 | TRBD2
TGTGCCAGTAGTGGGCAGCGACACGGCAATGAGCAGTTCTTC | CASSGQRHGNEQFF | . | TRBJ2-1 | TRBV19 | .
TGTGCCAGCAGCTTAGTACCCTTATTCACAGATACGCAGTATTTT | CASSLVPLFTDTQYF | . | TRBJ2-3 | TRBV7-9 | .
TGTGCCAGCAGCTACACAGATACGCAGTATTTT | CASSYTDTQYF | . | TRBJ2-3 | TRBV7-9 | .
TGCGCCAGCAGCCAAGATTCGGGGAGGGAGCAGTACTTC | CASSQDSGREQYF | many | TRBJ2-7 | TRBV4-1 | .
TGTGCCAGCAGATTGCCCAACACCGGGGAGCTGTTTTTT | CASRLPNTGELFF | many | TRBJ2-2 | TRBV6-1 | .
TGCGCCAGCAGCCAAGAATGGGGGAATGAAAAACTGTTTTTT | CASSQEWGNEKLFF | . | TRBJ1-4 | TRBV4-3 | .
TGCGCCAGCAGCCTTGGACGGGGGGATGAAAAACTGTTTTTT | CASSLGRGDEKLFF | . | TRBJ1-4 | TRBV5-1 | .
TGTGCCAGCAGTTTACCGGGGGGCTTTATGGAAGCTTTCTTT | CASSLPGGFMEAFF | many | TRBJ1-1 | TRBV6-5 | .
TGTGCCAGCAGCGGCACATTAGAGGAAAAACTGTTTTTT | CASSGTLEEKLFF | few | TRBJ1-4 | TRBV9 | .
TGTGCCAGCAGTCGAAACAACGAGCAGTACTTC | CASSRNNEQYF | many | TRBJ2-7 | TRBV27 | .
TGTGCCACCAGAAGGACAGGGGGCCCTGAAGCTTTCTTT | CATRRTGGPEAFF | few | TRBJ1-1 | TRBV10-3 | TRBD1
TGTGCCAGCAGTCCACACCAATACGAGCAGTACTTC | CASSPHQYEQYF | . | TRBJ2-7 | TRBV28 | .
TGTGCCAGAAGCTTAAGGGGCGCCTATGGCTACACCTTC | CARSLRGAYGYTF | few | TRBJ1-2 | TRBV5-6 | .
TGTGCCAGCAGTTTAGGGCCCGAAGCTTTCTTT | CASSLGPEAFF | many | TRBJ1-1 | TRBV28 | .
TGTGCCAGCAGCAGAGACAGGGGCAGCGGCTACACCTTC | CASSRDRGSGYTF | few | TRBJ1-2 | TRBV7-2 | TRBD1
TGTGCCAGCAGCTTTCAAACGGGCAGCCCCACGTCCACAGATACGCAGTATTTT | CASSFQTGSPTSTDTQYF | many | TRBJ2-3 | TRBV7-2 | .
TGTGCCTGGAGTCCGCGGGGGAGAGTCACTAATGAAAAACTGTTTTTT | CAWSPRGRVTNEKLFF | few | TRBJ1-4 | TRBV30 | .
TGTGCCAGCAGTATCAGTAGCCAGAAACGGACCTATAACGGCTACACCTTC | CASSISSQKRTYNGYTF | many | TRBJ1-2 | TRBV28 | .
TGTGCCAGCAGCTTTAGTTGGCGACTAGCGGGCCCATACAATGAGCAGTTCTTC | CASSFSWRLAGPYNEQFF | many | TRBJ2-1 | TRBV7-2 | TRBD2
TGTGCCAGCAAAAGGACTCGAGCCAAAAACATTCAGTACTTC | CASKRTRAKNIQYF | many | TRBJ2-4 | TRBV27 | .
TGCAGTGCTCTTCCAGCTGGGTCCTACAATGAGCAGTTCTTC | CSALPAGSYNEQFF | few | TRBJ2-1 | TRBV20-1 | .
TGTGCCAGCAGCTTGCGCGGGATCCAAGAGACCCAGTACTTC | CASSLRGIQETQYF | many | TRBJ2-5 | TRBV5-4 | .
TGTGCCAGCAGCTTATTCCCCCCGACAGGGACTGCCACTGAAGCTTTCTTT | CASSLFPPTGTATEAFF | few | TRBJ1-1 | TRBV11-2 | TRBD1
TGTGCCAGCAGTCTCATGGGGGGGGGGGCGCTACGCAATGAGCAGTTCTTC | CASSLMGGGALRNEQFF | few | TRBJ2-1 | TRBV12-3/TRBV12-4 | .
TGTGCCAGCAGCCCTAGACAGGGGGTAGCCAAAAACATTCAGTACTTC | CASSPRQGVAKNIQYF | few | TRBJ2-4 | TRBV14 | TRBD1